This entry lists 23 T cell receptor beta chains sequenced from one sample in a study of early T cells in non-severe SARS-CoV-2 infection. TCRdb re-analysed the 5' RACE reads in MiXCR, keeping a single row per CDR3 protein. The data show tens of thousands of distinct CDR3 sequences, around 9.3% seen once. Sequenced: whole blood. The origin of the receptors is an adult who was a healthcare worker with PCR-confirmed SARS-CoV-2 infection or an uninfected control (not recorded which).

Written as DNA, the CDR3 is TGCGCCAGCAGCTGGGTTAGCGGGGGCAGTTTGGACGAGCAGTACTTC. It translates to CASSWVSGGSLDEQYF. J is TRBJ2-7 and V is TRBV5-1, with 9 bases fitting TRBD2. This CDR3 has 16 residues. Germline CDR1 reads SGHRS; CDR2 reads YFSETQ. J gave up 5 bases and V 3 bases, and 12 bases lay outside the gene matches.

In this sample, this clonotype turned up many times. This sequence joins TRBV20-1 and TRBJ2-3; either TRBD1 or TRBD2 may supply D (7 bases each). CDR3 length equals 15 residues. V dropped 6 bases and J dropped 2 bases, with 18 bases sitting between them. CDR1 is DFQATT and CDR2 is SNEGSKA in the germline V gene (reference sequence). CDR3 sequence: CSAPAGGEATDTQYF. Written as DNA, the CDR3 is TGCAGTGCCCCGGCAGGGGGGGAGGCCACAGATACGCAGTATTTT.

This sequence joins TRBV19 and TRBJ2-3; 11 bases map to TRBD2. From germline, CDR1 is LNHDA and CDR2 SQIVND (reference sequence). The V gene end was trimmed by 4 bases and the J gene end by 4 bases; junction bases not matched to a gene: 10. There are 17 residues in the CDR3. The chain's CDR3 is CASSKTGTSGWADTQYF. The DNA of the CDR3 is TGTGCCAGTAGTAAAACCGGGACTAGCGGATGGGCAGATACGCAGTATTTT.

This clonotype showed up many times. The chain uses TRBV5-1 and TRBJ2-2, with TRBD2 matching over 10 bases. Germline V gene lookup returns CDR1 SGHRS and CDR2 YFSETQ. J lost 0 bases, V lost 0 bases, and 8 bases had no gene match. CDR3 length equals 19 residues. The CDR3 reads CASSLDLAGAHPNTGELFF. The DNA for the CDR3 is TGCGCCAGCAGCTTGGACCTAGCGGGGGCCCACCCGAACACCGGGGAGCTGTTTTTT. The full variable domain, its missing parts supplied by reference TRBV5-1 and TRBJ2-2, is KAGVTQTPRYLIKTRGQQVTLSCSPISGHRSVSWYQQTPGQGLQFLFEYFSETQRNKGNFPGRFSGRQFSNSRSEMNVSTLELGDSALYLCASSLDLAGAHPNTGELFFGEGSRLTVL.

The chain employs TRBV11-2 and TRBJ2-1; 11 bases fit TRBD1. The CDR3 length is 18 residues. Germline CDR1 reads SGHAT; CDR2 reads FQNNGV. The V and J ends lost 2 bases and 7 bases, in that order; junction bases with no gene match: 13. CDR3 residues: CASSLRLSGTGGINEQFF. The DNA for the CDR3 is TGTGCCAGCAGCTTAAGACTTTCCGGGACAGGGGGTATTAATGAGCAGTTCTTC.

V is TRBV2 and J is TRBJ1-6; 7 bases match TRBD1. V dropped 4 bases and J dropped 8; count of bases not matched to a gene: 2. The germline V gene has CDR1 SNHLY and CDR2 FYNNEI. The CDR3 has 13 residues. CDR3 sequence: CASSVDRDSPLHF. The CDR3, as DNA: TGTGCCAGCAGTGTAGACAGGGATTCACCCCTCCACTTT.

This clonotype was counted between two and nine times. One junction end does not reproduce the germline sequence, and a read error may be involved. The chain carries TRBV7-9 and TRBJ1-1; 10 bases match TRBD1. Germline CDR1 reads SEHNR; CDR2 reads FQNEAQ (reference sequence). CDR3 size: 16 residues. The CDR3 loop is CASSVAGTGVKTEAFF. Written as DNA, the CDR3 is TGTGCCAGCAGCGTAGCCGGGACAGGGGTTAAGACTGAAGCTTTCTTT.

The table lists this clonotype with a few counts. This sequence joins TRBV18 and TRBJ1-5; D not resolved. CDR1 and CDR2 from the germline V gene are KGHSH and LQKENI. The CDR3 is 14 residues long. V was shortened by 0 bases and J by 6 bases, with 9 bases between the two germline ends. The CDR3 is CASSPPGQIQPQHF. CDR3 nucleotides: TGTGCCAGCTCACCACCTGGCCAGATTCAGCCCCAGCATTTT.

V is TRBV2 and J is TRBJ2-3; D is perhaps TRBD1 (5 bases). Deletions cut 7 bases from V and 5 bases from J, with 7 bases between. CDR3 size: 11 residues. Looked up from germline, CDR1 is SNHLY and CDR2 is FYNNEI. CDR3 in DNA: TGTGCCAGCACAGGGTTAGATACGCAGTATTTT. Amino acid sequence: CASTGLDTQYF.

This clonotype was recorded a few times. The chain couples TRBV5-1 to TRBJ1-1; TRBD1 matches at 7 bases. The CDR3 runs 14 residues. J gave up 2 bases and V 0 bases, and 1 base lay outside the gene matches. CDR1 and CDR2 from the germline V gene are SGHRS and YFSETQ. CDR3 region: CASSLGDRNTEAFF. Written as DNA, the CDR3 is TGCGCCAGCAGCTTGGGGGACAGAAACACTGAAGCTTTCTTT.

This clonotype was detected a few times. The chain joins TRBV5-4 to TRBJ2-1; possible D gene TRBD2, 5 bases. CDR3 length: 16 amino acids. The germline V and J ends were trimmed by 4 bases and 0 bases, with 14 bases remaining between them. CDR1 is SGHNT, CDR2 YYREEE, per germline (reference sequence). The CDR3 reads CASSEPPRASYNEQFF. CDR3 coding DNA: TGTGCCAGCAGCGAACCACCGCGGGCCTCCTACAATGAGCAGTTCTTC.

CDR3 DNA: TGCGCCAGCAGCCAAGCAGGGATACGGAACACTGAAGCTTTCTTT. Translated: CASSQAGIRNTEAFF. V gene TRBV4-1 combines with J gene TRBJ1-1; D may be TRBD1 (5 bases). Germline V gene sequence: CDR1 MGHRA, CDR2 YSYEKL. The ends were cut back, 1 base at V and 1 base at J, with 10 bases in the middle. The CDR3 has 15 amino acids.

This clonotype was seen a handful of times. The chain couples TRBV18 to TRBJ1-4; D remains ambiguous. The CDR3 runs to 15 residues. V was clipped by 0 bases and J by 5 bases, with 10 bases between them. Germline V CDR1 and CDR2: KGHSH, LQKENI. The CDR3 is CASSPPPAPNEKLFF. The CDR3 DNA reads as TGTGCCAGCTCACCACCTCCAGCTCCCAATGAAAAACTGTTTTTT.

V gene TRBV9 combines with J gene TRBJ1-1; no definite D call. Germline CDR1 SGDLS, CDR2 YYNGEE. The length of the CDR3 is 14 residues. Trimming cost V 0 bases and J 2 bases, with 8 bases left between them. The DNA for the CDR3 is TGTGCCAGCAGCGTAGATCCCTCTAACACTGAAGCTTTCTTT. As protein: CASSVDPSNTEAFF. Variable domain in full (rest from reference TRBV9 and TRBJ1-1): DSGVTQTPKHLITATGQRVTLRCSPRSGDLSVYWYQQSLDQGLQFLIQYYNGEERAKGNILERFSAQQFPDLHSELNLSSLELGDSALYFCASSVDPSNTEAFFGQGTRLTVV.

Ten or more counts support this clonotype. The CDR3 is CASASGSSGELFF. In DNA form, the CDR3 reads TGTGCCAGTGCTAGCGGGAGTTCCGGGGAGCTGTTTTTT. The chain carries TRBV7-3 and TRBJ2-2, with TRBD2 identical over 10 bases. The CDR3 length is 13 residues. CDR1 is SGHTA, CDR2 FQGTGA, per germline. With V trimmed by 9 bases and J by 6 bases, 4 bases remained unmatched. Using reference TRBV7-3 and TRBJ2-2 for the parts outside the CDR3, the full variable domain is GAGVSQTPSNKVTEKGKYVELRCDPISGHTALYWYRQSLGQGPEFLIYFQGTGAADDSGLPNDRFFAVRPEGSVSTLKIQRTERGDSAVYLCASASGSSGELFFGEGSRLTVL.

The sample holds many counts of this clonotype. The V and J genes are TRBV12-3 or TRBV12-4 and TRBJ2-1; 8 bases align to TRBD2. The length of the CDR3 is 14 residues. Trimming removed 6 bases from V and 4 bases from J; junction bases left unmatched: 5. Here the CDR3 DNA reads TGTGCCAGCAGGATACTAGCGGCGTACAATGAGCAGTTCTTC. This codes for CASRILAAYNEQFF.

This clonotype was seen at least ten times. This sequence joins TRBV7-2 and TRBJ1-5; perhaps TRBD1 as D (5 bases). The germline gives CDR1 SGHTA, CDR2 FQGNSA. Trimming left V 5 bases short and J 2 bases short, with 10 bases between. This CDR3 spans 14 amino acids. The CDR3 DNA follows: TGTGCCAGCAGCCCGGGACCGGGCAATCAGCCCCAGCATTTT. It encodes CASSPGPGNQPQHF.

As to this clonotype: A much larger clone is a single base away; this may be a read error. The chain uses TRBV20-1 and TRBJ2-7; TRBD1 agrees at 11 bases. The CDR3 is 13 amino acids. V lost 5 bases and J lost 3; bases outside the gene matches: 3. Looked up from germline, CDR1 is DFQATT and CDR2 is SNEGSKA (reference sequence). The CDR3 region has the DNA TGCAGTGCTGGGGACAGGGGGTGCTACGAGCAGTACTTC. Amino acid sequence: CSAGDRGCYEQYF.

There are many counts of this clonotype. V gene TRBV3-1 combines with J gene TRBJ2-1, with D possibly TRBD2 on 5 matching bases. Germline CDR1 is LGHDT and CDR2 is YNNKEL (reference sequence). This CDR3 is built from 13 residues. The V end was cut by 5 bases, the J end by 13 bases, with 18 bases between. CDR3 in amino acids: CASSLSAAVIQFF. CDR3 coding DNA: TGTGCCAGCAGCTTATCTGCAGCGGTGATTCAGTTCTTC.

The table lists this clonotype with a few counts. V gene TRBV15 combines with J gene TRBJ2-2; TRBD1 matches 11 bases. CDR3 length: 14 amino acids. V was pared by 6 bases and J by 5 bases, with 2 bases of the junction left unmatched. From germline, CDR1 is LNHNV and CDR2 YYDKDF (reference sequence). CDR3: CATSRDRGTGELFF. CDR3 DNA: TGTGCCACCAGTCGGGACAGGGGGACCGGGGAGCTGTTTTTT.

This clonotype was found many times. The rearrangement joins TRBV29-1 to TRBJ2-1, with a possible D match to TRBD1 (5 bases). V dropped 1 base and J dropped 6 bases, with 10 bases sitting between them. CDR1 is SQVTM and CDR2 is ANQGSEA in the germline V gene. The CDR3 is 13 residues long. CDR3 nucleotide sequence: TGCAGCGTTGAAGGCAGGGTTCGCAATGAGCAGTTCTTC. It yields the protein CSVEGRVRNEQFF.

Only a few counts were recorded for this clonotype. The chain joins TRBV7-9 to TRBJ2-7; 8 bases align to TRBD1. V shed 8 bases and J 6 bases; nucleotides not matched to a gene: 9. This CDR3 contains 13 residues. Germline V gene lookup returns CDR1 SEHNR and CDR2 FQNEAQ (reference sequence). CDR3: CASLPAGGVEQYF. Written as DNA, the CDR3 is TGTGCCAGCCTCCCGGCAGGGGGCGTCGAGCAGTACTTC.

This clonotype occurred many times. The V call is TRBV5-1, the J call TRBJ2-1, with 11 bases that match TRBD2. The trim removed 4 bases at V and 8 bases at J, leaving 8 bases unmatched. The CDR3 runs to 15 residues. Germline V gene data show CDR1 as SGHRS and CDR2 as YFSETQ. DNA of the CDR3: TGCGCCAGCAGCCCTACTAGCGGGAGTACGTATGAGCAGTTCTTC. Amino acids: CASSPTSGSTYEQFF.